This T cell receptor beta chain originates from a study of control samples from healthy donors and cancer patients. There are 15 residues in the CDR3. Germline loops: CDR1 SGHKS, CDR2 YYEKEE (reference sequence). Between the trimmed V and J ends, which lost 2 bases and 0 bases, there was a span of 9 bases. Clones were read by immunoSEQ multiplex PCR, and TCRdb kept only the in-frame ones, dropping some. The table includes about 130,000 clones, roughly 90% detected once. The source is a young man in good health. Input material: blood. The genes are TRBV5-5 and TRBJ1-3; weak D call: TRBD1 (5 bases). The CDR3 bases are TGTGCCAGCAGCTTTTGGCAGGGCTCTGGAAACACCATATATTTT. It yields the protein CASSFWQGSGNTIYF.